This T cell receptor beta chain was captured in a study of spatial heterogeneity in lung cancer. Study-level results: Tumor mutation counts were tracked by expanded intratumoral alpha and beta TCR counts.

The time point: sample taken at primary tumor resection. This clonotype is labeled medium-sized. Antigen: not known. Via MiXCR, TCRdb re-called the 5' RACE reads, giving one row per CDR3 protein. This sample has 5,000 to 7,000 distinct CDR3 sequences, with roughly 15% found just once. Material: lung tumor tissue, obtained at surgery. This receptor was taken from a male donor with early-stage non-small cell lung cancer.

CDR3 sequence (DNA): TGTGCCAGCAGCCATCCCAGCCCATACCAAGAGACCCAGTACTTC. It specifies CASSHPSPYQETQYF. The chain combines TRBV3-1 with TRBJ2-5; D remains unclear. The germline gives CDR1 LGHDT, CDR2 YNNKEL (reference sequence). Trimming removed 3 bases at V and 0 bases at J, with 11 bases between. The CDR3 sequence is 15 residues long.